This TCR beta chain is from a study of T cells after yellow fever vaccination. Study at large: Preparation used SMART-Seq v4 Ultra Low Input for the low-cell-number fractions.

There are a few counts of this clonotype. No antigen is known for it. Overall study results and limits: Clones that expanded after primary vaccination mostly reappeared after the booster (96% CD4, 88% CD8).

Production of TCR cDNA was by 5'RACE template switching, which also added a universal primer site and UMIs. From the 5' RACE reads, TCRdb called clonotypes with MiXCR, one entry per CDR3 protein. The table records about 200,000 distinct CDR3 sequences, approximately 3% of them present only once. Germline values: CDR1 MNHEY, CDR2 SVGAGI. Trimming left V 3 bases short and J 1 base short, with 12 bases between. The CDR3 consists of 15 residues. Sequenced here: CD4+ T cells sorted from PBMCs, sampled 10 days after the yellow fever booster vaccination. The chain uses TRBV6-5 and TRBJ1-1, with D perhaps TRBD1 (5 bases). The receptor was isolated from a man aged 18 to 30 who received the YFV17D yellow fever vaccine. CDR3 sequence (DNA): TGTGCCAGCAGTTATAACAGGTGGCAGAACACTGAAGCTTTCTTT. It encodes CASSYNRWQNTEAFF.